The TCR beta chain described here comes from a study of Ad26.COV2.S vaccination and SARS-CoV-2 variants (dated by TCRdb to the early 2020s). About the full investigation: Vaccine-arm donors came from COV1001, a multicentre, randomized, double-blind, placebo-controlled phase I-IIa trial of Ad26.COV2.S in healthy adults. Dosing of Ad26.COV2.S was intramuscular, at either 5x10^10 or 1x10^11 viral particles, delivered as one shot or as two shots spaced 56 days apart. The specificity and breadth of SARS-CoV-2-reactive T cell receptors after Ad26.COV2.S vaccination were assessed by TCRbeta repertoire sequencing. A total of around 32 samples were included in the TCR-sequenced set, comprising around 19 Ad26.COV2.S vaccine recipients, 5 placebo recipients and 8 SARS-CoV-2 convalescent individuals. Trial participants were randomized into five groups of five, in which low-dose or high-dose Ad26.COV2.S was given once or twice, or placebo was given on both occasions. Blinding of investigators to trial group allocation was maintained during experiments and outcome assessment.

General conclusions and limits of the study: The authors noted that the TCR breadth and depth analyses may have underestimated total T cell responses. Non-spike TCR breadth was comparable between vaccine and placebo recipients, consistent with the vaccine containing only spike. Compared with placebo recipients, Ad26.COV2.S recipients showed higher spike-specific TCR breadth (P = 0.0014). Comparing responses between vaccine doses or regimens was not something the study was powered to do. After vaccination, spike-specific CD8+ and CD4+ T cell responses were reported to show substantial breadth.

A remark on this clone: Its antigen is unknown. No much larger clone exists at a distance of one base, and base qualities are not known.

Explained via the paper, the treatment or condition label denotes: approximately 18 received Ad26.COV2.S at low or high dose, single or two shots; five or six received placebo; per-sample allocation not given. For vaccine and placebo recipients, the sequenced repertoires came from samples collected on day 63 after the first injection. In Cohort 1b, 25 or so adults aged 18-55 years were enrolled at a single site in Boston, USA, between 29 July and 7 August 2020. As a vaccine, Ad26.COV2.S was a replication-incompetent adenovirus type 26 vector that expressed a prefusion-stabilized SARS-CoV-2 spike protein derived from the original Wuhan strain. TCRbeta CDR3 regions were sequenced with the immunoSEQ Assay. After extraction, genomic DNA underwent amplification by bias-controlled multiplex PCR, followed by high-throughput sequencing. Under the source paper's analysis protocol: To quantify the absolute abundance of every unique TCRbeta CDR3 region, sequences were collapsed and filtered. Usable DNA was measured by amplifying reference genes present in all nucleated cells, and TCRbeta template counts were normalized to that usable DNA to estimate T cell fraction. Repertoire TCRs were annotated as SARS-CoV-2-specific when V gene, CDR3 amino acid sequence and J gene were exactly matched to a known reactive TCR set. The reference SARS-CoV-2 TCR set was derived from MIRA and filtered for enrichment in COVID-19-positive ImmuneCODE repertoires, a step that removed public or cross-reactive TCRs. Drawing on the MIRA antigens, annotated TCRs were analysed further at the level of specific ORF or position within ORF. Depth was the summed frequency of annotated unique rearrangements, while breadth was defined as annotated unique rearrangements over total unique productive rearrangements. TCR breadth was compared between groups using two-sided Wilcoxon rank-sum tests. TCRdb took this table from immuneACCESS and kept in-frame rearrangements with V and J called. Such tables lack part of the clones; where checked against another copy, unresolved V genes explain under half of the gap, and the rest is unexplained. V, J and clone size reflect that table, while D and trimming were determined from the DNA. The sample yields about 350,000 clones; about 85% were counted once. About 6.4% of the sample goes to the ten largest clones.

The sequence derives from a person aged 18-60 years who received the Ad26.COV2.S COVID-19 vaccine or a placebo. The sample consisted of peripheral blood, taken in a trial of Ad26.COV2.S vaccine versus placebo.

The DNA sequence is given as TGTGCCAGCAGCCCGACCGGGACTGTCGAGACCCAGTACTTC. This sequence encodes CASSPTGTVETQYF. The chain uses TRBV7-9 and TRBJ2-5, with a weak D call of TRBD2 (6 bases match). Its CDR3 holds 14 amino acids, cysteine through phenylalanine. Only the CDR3 part of the read is kept: 42 bases, read in frame from the first base. Trimming takes 5 bases from V and 5 bases from J, and the germline ends sit 15 bases apart. The CDR1 and CDR2 encoded by the germline V gene (reference sequence) are SEHNR and FQNEAQ.